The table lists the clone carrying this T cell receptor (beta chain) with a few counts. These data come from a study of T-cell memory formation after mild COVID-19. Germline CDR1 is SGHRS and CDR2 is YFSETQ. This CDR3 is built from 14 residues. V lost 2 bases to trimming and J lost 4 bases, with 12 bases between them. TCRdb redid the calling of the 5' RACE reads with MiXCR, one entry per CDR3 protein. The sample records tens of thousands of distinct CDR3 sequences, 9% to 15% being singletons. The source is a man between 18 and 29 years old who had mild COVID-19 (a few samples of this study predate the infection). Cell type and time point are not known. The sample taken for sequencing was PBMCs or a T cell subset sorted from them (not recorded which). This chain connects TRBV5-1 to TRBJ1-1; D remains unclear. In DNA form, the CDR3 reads TGCGCCAGCAGCTTTCAAGGTACGAGCACTGAAGCTTTCTTT. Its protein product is CASSFQGTSTEAFF.